A single sample gave rise to the 28 T cell receptor beta chains below, sequenced in a study of blood T cell repertoires in COVID-19. The assay was immunoSEQ multiplex PCR, and TCRdb's table has in-frame clones only and misses some. The data show over 400,000 clones, 88% seen once. The sequencing sample was made of PBMCs or T cells enriched from blood (not recorded which). The receptors derive from a woman aged 55-70 years who had recovered from COVID-19.

The chain couples TRBV25-1 to TRBJ1-1; D gene ambiguous. CDR1 is MGHDK and CDR2 is SYGVNS in the germline V gene. The length of the CDR3 is 13 residues. V lost 2 bases and J lost 6, with 10 bases in between. For the CDR3, the DNA is TGTGCCAGCAGTGAAAGGAGACCCTCTGAAGCTTTCTTT. Its protein is CASSERRPSEAFF.

V gene TRBV18 combines with J gene TRBJ2-6; no firm D call. The germline V gene encodes CDR1 KGHSH and CDR2 LQKENI. The CDR3 sequence is 13 residues long. Trimming took 2 bases from V and 4 from J, leaving 3 bases between them. CDR3 nucleotides: TGTGCCAGCTCACCAGCGGGGGCCAACGTCCTGACTTTC. Its protein product is CASSPAGANVLTF. The entire variable domain, with the rest obtained from reference TRBV18 and TRBJ2-6, is as follows: NAGVMQNPRHLVRRRGQEARLRCSPMKGHSHVYWYRQLPEEGLKFMVYLQKENIIDESGMPKERFSAEFPKEGPSILRIQQVVRGDSAAYFCASSPAGANVLTFGAGSRLTVL.

CDR3 amino acids: CASSTPMNTEAFF. The CDR3 bases are TGTGCCAGCAGCACTCCAATGAACACTGAAGCTTTCTTT. This chain uses TRBV14 with TRBJ1-1; D is unclear. V was shortened by 5 bases and J by 0 bases, with 7 bases between the two germline ends. The germline CDR1 and CDR2 sequences are SGHDN and FVKESK. CDR3 length equals 13 residues.

The CDR3 bases are TGCGCCAGCAGCTTGGAGTATAGCCGAGGGACAGGGGGTTTGAATGAGCAGTTCTTC. This translates into CASSLEYSRGTGGLNEQFF. The genes are TRBV5-1 and TRBJ2-1; 11 bases agree with TRBD1. Per the germline V gene, CDR1 is SGHRS and CDR2 is YFSETQ. The CDR3 sequence is 19 residues long. The J segment lost 7 bases and the V segment lost 0 bases, leaving 15 bases of the junction unmatched. Complete variable domain (other parts from reference TRBV5-1 and TRBJ2-1): KAGVTQTPRYLIKTRGQQVTLSCSPISGHRSVSWYQQTPGQGLQFLFEYFSETQRNKGNFPGRFSGRQFSNSRSEMNVSTLELGDSALYLCASSLEYSRGTGGLNEQFFGPGTRLTVL.

This clone was counted a few times. The rearrangement uses TRBV19 and TRBJ1-2, with 8 positions matching TRBD1. This CDR3 spans 15 amino acids. V shed 6 bases and J 2 bases; nucleotides not matched to a gene: 8. From germline, CDR1 is LNHDA and CDR2 SQIVND (reference sequence). CDR3 amino acids: CASSNIGQGNYGYTF. The CDR3 coding sequence is TGTGCCAGTAGCAACATTGGACAGGGCAACTATGGCTACACCTTC.

This sequence joins TRBV30 and TRBJ1-2, with D perhaps matching TRBD1 (5 bases). Trimming pared 0 bases from V and 0 bases from J, leaving 11 bases between. Germline V CDR1 and CDR2: GTSNPN, SVGIG (reference sequence). The CDR3 spans 15 residues. DNA of the CDR3: TGTGCCTGGAGTGTACGTAACAGGCCTAACTATGGCTACACCTTC. Translated, it gives CAWSVRNRPNYGYTF. The full variable domain, with the rest looked up from reference TRBV30 and TRBJ1-2, is SQTIHQWPATLVQPVGSPLSLECTVEGTSNPNLYWYRQAAGRGLQLLFYSVGIGQISSEVPQNLSASRPQDRQFILSSKKLLLSDSGFYLCAWSVRNRPNYGYTFGSGTRLTVV.

V gene TRBV11-2 combines with J gene TRBJ2-7; the D gene is possibly TRBD1 (6 bases). Trimming pared 5 bases from V and 7 bases from J, leaving 15 bases between. Germline CDR1 reads SGHAT; CDR2 reads FQNNGV. The CDR3 is made up of 13 amino acids. CDR3 in DNA: TGTGCCAGCAGCCTCGACAGGTCAGGGGAGCAGTACTTC. It is translated as CASSLDRSGEQYF.

The chain combines TRBV2 with TRBJ1-6, with a possible D match to TRBD1 (6 bases). Germline V CDR1 and CDR2: SNHLY, FYNNEI. The CDR3 consists of 16 residues. The V and J ends lost 4 bases and 10 bases respectively, with 20 bases between them. For the CDR3, the DNA is TGTGCCAGCAGTGGTCAGGGGAACGTAAATCCCTCACCCCTCCACTTT. Its protein is CASSGQGNVNPSPLHF.

The chain links TRBV4-1 to TRBJ1-4; no reliable D call. Germline-derived CDR1 and CDR2 are MGHRA and YSYEKL. The CDR3 consists of 16 residues. The ends were cut back, 1 base at V and 8 bases at J, with 17 bases in the middle. CDR3 loop: CASSQGYSPVREKLFF. The CDR3 DNA reads as TGCGCCAGCAGCCAAGGCTACTCTCCGGTCAGGGAAAAACTGTTTTTT.

This clone appeared a few times. V is TRBV5-1 and J is TRBJ2-5; 9 bases fit TRBD2. Trimming took 1 base from V and 4 from J; bases not matched to a gene: 8. The germline gives CDR1 SGHRS, CDR2 YFSETQ. The CDR3 runs to 16 residues. The CDR3: CASSLTVAGAGETQYF. CDR3 bases: TGCGCCAGCAGCTTGACGGTAGCGGGGGCCGGAGAGACCCAGTACTTC.

This clone was found a few times. The rearrangement links TRBV15 to TRBJ2-1; 10 nucleotides align to TRBD1. Trimming removed 5 bases from V and 8 bases from J; junction bases left unmatched: 3. The CDR3 length is 13 residues. Germline values: CDR1 LNHNV, CDR2 YYDKDF (reference sequence). The chain's CDR3 is CATSGDRGDEQFF. The CDR3 region has the DNA TGTGCCACCAGCGGGGACAGGGGTGATGAGCAGTTCTTC. The whole variable domain, remainder taken from reference TRBV15 and TRBJ2-1, is DAMVIQNPRYQVTQFGKPVTLSCSQTLNHNVMYWYQQKSSQAPKLLFHYYDKDFNNEADTPDNFQSRRPNTSFCFLDIRSPGLGDTAMYLCATSGDRGDEQFFGPGTRLTVL.

The V call is TRBV20-1, the J call TRBJ1-2; no firm D call. Trimming stripped 4 bases from V and 2 bases from J, with 5 bases between. The CDR3 has 11 amino acids. Germline-derived CDR1 and CDR2 are DFQATT and SNEGSKA (reference sequence). The CDR3 DNA is TGCAGTGCTATACAAAACTATGGCTACACCTTC. It specifies CSAIQNYGYTF.

V usage is TRBV4-2 and J usage is TRBJ2-3, with TRBD2 as a possible D gene (5 bases). Deletions cut 0 bases from V and 4 bases from J, with 11 bases between. This CDR3 region has 15 residues. The germline gives CDR1 LGHNA, CDR2 YNFKEQ. In DNA form, the CDR3 reads TGTGCCAGCAGCCAAGAGCGGGTTGCGGCAGATACGCAGTATTTT. Its translation: CASSQERVAADTQYF.

The rearrangement links TRBV20-1 to TRBJ2-3; no clear D gene. The V and J ends lost 4 bases and 6 bases respectively, with 8 bases between them. Germline CDR1 DFQATT, CDR2 SNEGSKA (reference sequence). The CDR3 contains 11 residues. The CDR3 spells CSAMPVDTQYF. The CDR3 DNA reads TGCAGTGCTATGCCAGTTGATACGCAGTATTTT.

The chain is built from TRBV10-2 and TRBJ1-1; the D is unclear. This CDR3 region has 12 residues. V was pared by 7 bases and J by 3 bases, with 9 bases between. The V gene's germline CDR1 is WSHSY and CDR2 SAAADI. CDR3 in DNA: TGCGCCAGCAACCGTGGAGACACTGAAGCTTTCTTT. Amino acid sequence: CASNRGDTEAFF.

The chain links TRBV12-5 to TRBJ2-6; possible D gene TRBD1, 6 bases. V dropped 6 bases and J dropped 4 bases, with 13 bases sitting between them. Germline CDR1 LGHNT, CDR2 FRNRAP. The CDR3 loop spans 15 amino acids. As DNA, the CDR3 is TGTGCTAGTGGGCCAGGGGAGACGGGGGCCAACGTCCTGACTTTC. It codes for CASGPGETGANVLTF. The full variable domain, in which reference TRBV12-5 and TRBJ2-6 provide the parts outside the CDR3, is DARVTQTPRHKVTEMGQEVTMRCQPILGHNTVFWYRQTMMQGLELLAYFRNRAPLDDSGMPKDRFSAEMPDATLATLKIQPSEPRDSAVYFCASGPGETGANVLTFGAGSRLTVL.

The V call is TRBV5-5, the J call TRBJ1-2; 10 bases map to TRBD1. This CDR3 is 15 amino acids long. Germline CDR1 reads SGHKS; CDR2 reads YYEKEE (reference sequence). V gave up 5 bases and J gave up 4 bases; unmatched junction bases: 8. CDR3 amino acids: CASRGDRGLSYGYTF. The CDR3 coding sequence is TGTGCCAGCAGGGGGGACAGGGGACTTTCCTATGGCTACACCTTC.

The chain recombines TRBV13 with TRBJ2-7; 8 positions match TRBD1. J lost 2 bases, V lost 4 bases, and 4 bases had no gene match. The germline V gene has CDR1 PRHDT and CDR2 FYEKMQ (reference sequence). CDR3 length: 14 residues. CDR3 in amino acids: CASSSWTGPYEQYV. The CDR3 nucleotides are TGTGCCAGCAGCTCTTGGACAGGGCCCTACGAGCAGTACGTC.

V is TRBV5-4 and J is TRBJ2-3, with D perhaps TRBD1 (6 bases). V lost 0 bases, J lost 6 bases, and 11 bases lay in between. The germline CDR1 and CDR2 sequences are SGHNT and YYREEE (reference sequence). This CDR3 region has 14 residues. CDR3 sequence: CASSLGQGRDTQYF. CDR3 DNA sequence: TGTGCCAGCAGCTTGGGTCAGGGGCGGGATACGCAGTATTTT. Based on the CDR3 plus reference TRBV5-4 and TRBJ2-3, the full variable domain is ETGVTQSPTHLIKTRGQQVTLRCSSQSGHNTVSWYQQALGQGPQFIFQYYREEENGRGNFPPRFSGLQFPNYSSELNVNALELDDSALYLCASSLGQGRDTQYFGPGTRLTVL.

This rearrangement joins TRBV7-9 to TRBJ1-3, with 8 bases that match TRBD1. With 0 bases clipped from V and 4 bases from J, the junction kept 5 bases outside the gene matches. Germline CDR1 SEHNR, CDR2 FQNEAQ (reference sequence). CDR3 length equals 16 residues. CDR3: CASSLADRDRGNTIYF. The DNA for the CDR3 is TGTGCCAGCAGCTTAGCGGACAGGGACAGGGGAAACACCATATATTTT.

The V gene is TRBV11-2, the J gene TRBJ1-4; a possible D gene is TRBD1 (6 bases). Germline values: CDR1 SGHAT, CDR2 FQNNGV. Trimming stripped 7 bases from V and 7 bases from J, with 16 bases between. The CDR3 length is 14 residues. The CDR3 DNA sequence: TGTGCCAGCACCCCGAATTCGGACAGTGAAAAACTGTTTTTT. Translation: CASTPNSDSEKLFF.

CDR3 nucleotide sequence: TGTGCCAGCACCCCAGGGGTCTATGGCTACACCTTC. It specifies CASTPGVYGYTF. The J gene is TRBJ1-2, the V gene TRBV2; maybe TRBD1 (6 bases). Trimming pared 7 bases from V and 4 bases from J, leaving 10 bases between. The germline CDR1 and CDR2 sequences are SNHLY and FYNNEI. The CDR3 sequence is 12 residues long.

The rearrangement joins TRBV9 to TRBJ2-2, with a possible D match to TRBD2 (5 bases). Germline values: CDR1 SGDLS, CDR2 YYNGEE. V shed 2 bases and J shed 6 bases, with 8 bases lying between them. There are 13 residues in the CDR3. The CDR3 protein is CASSVRTPGELFF. DNA of the CDR3: TGTGCCAGCAGCGTGAGGACTCCCGGGGAGCTGTTTTTT.

The chain has TRBV5-1 and TRBJ2-3; D is perhaps TRBD2 (6 bases). V dropped 0 bases and J dropped 0 bases, with 11 bases sitting between them. This CDR3 is 16 amino acids long. CDR1 and CDR2 from the germline V gene are SGHRS and YFSETQ. The CDR3, as DNA: TGCGCCAGCAGCTTGGGGTTTGGGGGGAGCACAGATACGCAGTATTTT. Residues: CASSLGFGGSTDTQYF.

The chain recombines TRBV12-3 or TRBV12-4 with TRBJ1-2; no clear D gene. The CDR3 runs 11 residues. The V end lost 3 bases, the J end lost 8 bases, and 7 bases lay between the germline ends. The CDR3 here is CASSFSRGYTF. CDR3 sequence (DNA): TGTGCCAGCAGTTTCTCTAGGGGCTACACCTTC.

This chain links TRBV27 with TRBJ2-2; no definite D call. The V end lost 5 bases, the J end lost 4 bases, and 8 bases lay between the germline ends. The CDR3 spans 13 residues. From germline, CDR1 is MNHEY and CDR2 SMNVEV (reference sequence). CDR3 in amino acids: CASSPRATGELFF. CDR3 bases: TGTGCCAGCAGTCCTCGCGCCACCGGGGAGCTGTTTTTT.

The chain links TRBV3-1 (or the pseudogene TRBV3-2) to TRBJ1-1, with D possibly being TRBD1 (6 bases). Between the trimmed V and J ends, which lost 6 bases and 5 bases, there was a span of 13 bases. Per the germline V gene, CDR1 is LGHDT and CDR2 is YNNKEL (reference sequence). This CDR3 is built from 13 residues. Written as DNA, the CDR3 is TGTGCCAGCAGTTCATATAGGGGGACTGAAGCTTTCTTT. Its protein is CASSSYRGTEAFF.

In this sample, this clone turned up a few times. CDR3: CATSGLSAGGYEQFF. The CDR3 nucleotides read TGTGCCACCAGTGGATTATCGGCAGGAGGGTATGAGCAGTTCTTC. The chain recombines TRBV24-1 with TRBJ2-1, with a tentative D call TRBD2 (6 bases). CDR1 is KGHDR and CDR2 is SFDVKD in the germline V gene. This CDR3 is 15 amino acids long. V lost 5 bases and J lost 8, with 18 bases in between.